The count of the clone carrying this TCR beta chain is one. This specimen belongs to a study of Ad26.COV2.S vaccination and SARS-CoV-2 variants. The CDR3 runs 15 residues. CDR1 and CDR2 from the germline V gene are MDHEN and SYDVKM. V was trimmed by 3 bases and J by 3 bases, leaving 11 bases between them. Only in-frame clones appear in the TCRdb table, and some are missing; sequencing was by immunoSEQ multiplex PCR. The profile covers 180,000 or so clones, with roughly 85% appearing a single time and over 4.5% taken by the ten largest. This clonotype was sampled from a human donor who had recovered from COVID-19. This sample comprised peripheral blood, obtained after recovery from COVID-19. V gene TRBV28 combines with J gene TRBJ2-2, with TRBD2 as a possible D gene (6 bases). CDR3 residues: CASSFGGPDTGELFF. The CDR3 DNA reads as TGTGCCAGCAGTTTCGGAGGGCCGGACACCGGGGAGCTGTTTTTT. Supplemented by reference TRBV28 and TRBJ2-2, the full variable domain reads DVKVTQSSRYLVKRTGEKVFLECVQDMDHENMFWYRQDPGLGLRLIYFSYDVKMKEKGDIPEGYSVSREKKERFSLILESASTNQTSMYLCASSFGGPDTGELFFGEGSRLTVL.